The T cell receptor (beta chain) described here comes from a study of blood T cell repertoires in COVID-19. Two consecutive negative NP/OP PCR tests, clearance, or resolved symptoms defined Cohort 3 recovery. The method was immunoSEQ multiplex PCR; TCRdb's version includes in-frame clones alone and lacks a portion of them. The data show 150,000 to 200,000 clones, 88% seen once. Trimming removed 1 base at V and 8 bases at J, with 14 bases between. The CDR3 extends over 14 amino acids. Germline CDR1 MNHNS, CDR2 SASEGT. This TCR derives from a young woman who had recovered from COVID-19. Material for sequencing was PBMCs or T cells enriched from blood (not recorded which). This chain connects TRBV6-1 to TRBJ1-2, with a possible D match to TRBD1 (5 bases). The CDR3 reads CASSEGGEARGYTF. CDR3 coding DNA: TGTGCCAGCAGTGAAGGGGGGGAAGCACGGGGCTACACCTTC.